This T cell receptor beta chain was identified in a study of CD8 T cells in Susac syndrome. Study outcomes and limitations: Individuals included in the TCR sequencing and HLA analysis were acknowledged by the study to be relatively few in number.

Random hexamers served to reverse transcribe about 0.5 to 1 ug RNA. The immunoSEQ assay covered 54 Vbeta and 13 Jbeta segments for CDR3. TCRdb recomputed calls from the immunoSEQ multiplex PCR reads with MiXCR, one row per CDR3 protein. The sample yields about 150,000 distinct CDR3 sequences, approximately 94% seen once. Sequencing targeted TCR beta in T cells from blood (CD8+ and CD4+). TEMRA cells were FACS-enriched, with CD8+ and CD4+ T cells isolated negatively. This clonotype turned up a few times. What it binds is unknown. J gave up 1 base and V 2 bases, and 1 base lay outside the gene matches. This CDR3 is built from 15 residues. Germline V CDR1 and CDR2: SGDLS, YYNGEE.

This receptor was identified in a human donor with multiple sclerosis. Specimen: CD8+ T cells from PBMCs. The V gene is TRBV9, the J gene TRBJ2-1; 9 bases line up with TRBD1. The CDR3 DNA follows: TGTGCCAGCAGCGTCGGGACAGGGTCCTACAATGAGCAGTTCTTC. It encodes CASSVGTGSYNEQFF. Filled out from reference TRBV9 and TRBJ2-1, the complete variable domain reads DSGVTQTPKHLITATGQRVTLRCSPRSGDLSVYWYQQSLDQGLQFLIQYYNGEERAKGNILERFSAQQFPDLHSELNLSSLELGDSALYFCASSVGTGSYNEQFFGPGTRLTVL.